This TCR beta chain was profiled in a study of T cell responses to AZD1222 COVID-19 vaccine. Points from the study as a whole: Donors were chiefly white British, with a greater number of females, and clonal diversity was perhaps underestimated.

Comment on this clone: Its target is unknown.

The protocol was immunoSEQ multiplex PCR, while the TCRdb copy is restricted to in-frame clones and leaves out a portion. The table has approximately 150,000 clones, around 87% seen once. The TCR sequence derives from an adult who received the AZD1222 COVID-19 vaccine. Material: peripheral blood, obtained 28 days after the second AZD1222 dose.

This chain's CDR3 is CASSYQAGTAASPLHF. Written as DNA, the CDR3 is TGTGCCAGCAGTTACCAGGCCGGAACAGCGGCTTCACCCCTCCACTTT. The chain employs TRBV6-5 and TRBJ1-6; D gene unclear. The germline CDR1 and CDR2 sequences are MNHEY and SVGAGI. This CDR3 is built from 16 residues. The V end lost 2 bases, the J end lost 9 bases, and 17 bases lay between the germline ends.